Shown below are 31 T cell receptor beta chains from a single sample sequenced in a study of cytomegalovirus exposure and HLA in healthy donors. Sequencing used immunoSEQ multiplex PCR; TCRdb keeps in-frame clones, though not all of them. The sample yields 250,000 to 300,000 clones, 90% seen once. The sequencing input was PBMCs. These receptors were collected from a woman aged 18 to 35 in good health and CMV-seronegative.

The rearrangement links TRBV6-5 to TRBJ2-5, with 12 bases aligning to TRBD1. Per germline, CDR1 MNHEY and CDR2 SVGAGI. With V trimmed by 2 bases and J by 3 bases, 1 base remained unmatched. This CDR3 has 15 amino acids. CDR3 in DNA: TGTGCCAGCAGTTACGGGACAGGGGGCGAAGAGACCCAGTACTTC. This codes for CASSYGTGGEETQYF.

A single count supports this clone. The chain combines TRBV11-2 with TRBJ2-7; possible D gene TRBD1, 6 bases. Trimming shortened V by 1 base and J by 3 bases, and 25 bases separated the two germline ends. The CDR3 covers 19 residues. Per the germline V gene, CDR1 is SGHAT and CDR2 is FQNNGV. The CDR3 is CASSLGVGGRSAWGYEQYV. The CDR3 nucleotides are TGTGCCAGCAGCTTAGGCGTAGGGGGTAGGTCCGCCTGGGGCTACGAGCAGTACGTC.

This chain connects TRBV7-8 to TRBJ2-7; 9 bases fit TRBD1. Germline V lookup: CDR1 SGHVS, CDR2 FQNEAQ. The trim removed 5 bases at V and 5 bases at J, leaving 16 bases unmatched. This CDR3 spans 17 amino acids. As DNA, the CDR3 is TGTGCCAGCAGCCTGAGGCCCTTGGGGGACAGGGCCGACGAGCAGTACTTC. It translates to CASSLRPLGDRADEQYF.

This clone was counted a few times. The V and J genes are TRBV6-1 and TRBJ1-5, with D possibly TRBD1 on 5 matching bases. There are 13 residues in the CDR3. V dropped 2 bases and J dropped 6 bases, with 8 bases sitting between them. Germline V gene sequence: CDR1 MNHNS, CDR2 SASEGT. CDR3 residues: CASSEIRGQPQHF. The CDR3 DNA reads TGTGCCAGCAGTGAAATTAGGGGTCAGCCCCAGCATTTT.

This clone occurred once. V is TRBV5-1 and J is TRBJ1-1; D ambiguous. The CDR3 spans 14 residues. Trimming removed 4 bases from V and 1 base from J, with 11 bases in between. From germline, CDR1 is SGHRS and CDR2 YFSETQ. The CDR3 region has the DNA TGCGCCAGCAGCCTAACAGCGGCGAACACTGAAGCTTTCTTT. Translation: CASSLTAANTEAFF.

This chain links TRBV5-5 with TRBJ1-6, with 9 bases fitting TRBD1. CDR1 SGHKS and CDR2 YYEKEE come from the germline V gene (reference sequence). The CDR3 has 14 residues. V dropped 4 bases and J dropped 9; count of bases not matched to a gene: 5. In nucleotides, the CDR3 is TGTGCCAGCAGCGGACCGGACAGGGGTTCACCCCTCCACTTT. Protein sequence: CASSGPDRGSPLHF.

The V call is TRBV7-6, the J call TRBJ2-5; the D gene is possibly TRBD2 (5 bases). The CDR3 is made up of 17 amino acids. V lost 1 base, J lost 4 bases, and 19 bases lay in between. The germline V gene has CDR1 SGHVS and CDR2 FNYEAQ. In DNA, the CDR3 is TGTGCCAGCAGCTTAGTGGGTGGTCTAGCTGTTGCAGAGACCCAGTACTTC. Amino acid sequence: CASSLVGGLAVAETQYF.

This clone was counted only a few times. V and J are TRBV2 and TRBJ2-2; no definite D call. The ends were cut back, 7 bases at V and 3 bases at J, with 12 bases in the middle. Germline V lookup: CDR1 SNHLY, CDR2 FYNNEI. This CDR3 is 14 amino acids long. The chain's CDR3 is CASMLYEDTGELFF. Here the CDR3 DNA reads TGTGCCAGCATGTTGTACGAGGACACCGGGGAGCTGTTTTTT.

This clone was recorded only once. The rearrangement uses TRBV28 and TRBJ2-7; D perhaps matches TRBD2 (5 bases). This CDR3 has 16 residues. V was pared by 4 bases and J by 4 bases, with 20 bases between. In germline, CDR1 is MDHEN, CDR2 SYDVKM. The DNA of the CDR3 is TGTGCCAGCAGTTCTACCCGGTCGGCCCGAGGGTACGAGCAGTACGTC. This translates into CASSSTRSARGYEQYV.

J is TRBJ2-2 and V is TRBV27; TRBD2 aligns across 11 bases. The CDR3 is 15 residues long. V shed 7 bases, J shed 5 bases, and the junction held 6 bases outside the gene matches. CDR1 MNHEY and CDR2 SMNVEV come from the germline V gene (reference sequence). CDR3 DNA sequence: TGTGCCAGCACCTTTAGCGGGGGGGCGACCGGGGAGCTGTTTTTT. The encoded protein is CASTFSGGATGELFF.

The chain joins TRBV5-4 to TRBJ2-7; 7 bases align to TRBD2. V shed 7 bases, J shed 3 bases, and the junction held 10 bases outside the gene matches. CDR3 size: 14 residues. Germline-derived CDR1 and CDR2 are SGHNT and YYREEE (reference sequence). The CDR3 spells CASGVAGEIYEQYV. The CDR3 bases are TGTGCCAGCGGGGTAGCGGGCGAGATCTACGAGCAGTACGTC.

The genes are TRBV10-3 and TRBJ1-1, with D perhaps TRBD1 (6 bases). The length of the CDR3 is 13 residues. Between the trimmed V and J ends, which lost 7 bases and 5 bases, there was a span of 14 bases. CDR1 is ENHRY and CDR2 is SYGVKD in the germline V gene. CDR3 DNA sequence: TGTGCCATCAATGACAGGTTTGGGACTGAAGCTTTCTTT. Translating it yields CAINDRFGTEAFF.

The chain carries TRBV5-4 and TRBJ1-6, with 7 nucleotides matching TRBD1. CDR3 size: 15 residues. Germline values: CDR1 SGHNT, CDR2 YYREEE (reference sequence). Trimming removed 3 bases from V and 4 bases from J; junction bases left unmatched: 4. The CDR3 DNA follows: TGTGCCAGCAGCTACCGGGACAGATATAATTCACCCCTCCACTTT. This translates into CASSYRDRYNSPLHF.

The CDR3 region is CASSVDRGYGETQYF. The CDR3 DNA is TGTGCCAGCAGCGTAGACAGGGGGTATGGGGAGACCCAGTACTTC. The chain has TRBV5-6 and TRBJ2-5, with 9 positions matching TRBD1. Germline CDR1 reads SGHDT; CDR2 reads YYEEEE. J gave up 5 bases and V 4 bases, and 9 bases lay outside the gene matches. The CDR3 length is 15 residues.

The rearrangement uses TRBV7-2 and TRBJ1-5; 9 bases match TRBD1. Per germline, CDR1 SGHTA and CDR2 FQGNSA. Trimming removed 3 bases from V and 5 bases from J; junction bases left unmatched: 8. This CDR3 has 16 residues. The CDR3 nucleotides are TGTGCCAGCAGCTTGGACCGGGACAGGGTAGATCAGCCCCAGCATTTT. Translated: CASSLDRDRVDQPQHF.

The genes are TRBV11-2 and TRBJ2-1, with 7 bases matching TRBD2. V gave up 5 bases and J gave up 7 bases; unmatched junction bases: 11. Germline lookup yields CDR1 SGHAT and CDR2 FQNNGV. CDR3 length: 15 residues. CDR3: CASSPRDYRRNEQFF. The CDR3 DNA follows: TGTGCCAGCAGCCCCCGGGACTATCGTCGAAATGAGCAGTTCTTC.

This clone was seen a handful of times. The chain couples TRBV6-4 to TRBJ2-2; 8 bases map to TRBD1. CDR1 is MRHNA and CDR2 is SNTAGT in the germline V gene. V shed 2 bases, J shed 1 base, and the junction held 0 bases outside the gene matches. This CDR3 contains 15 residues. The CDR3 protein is CASSDGTGNTGELFF. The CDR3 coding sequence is TGTGCCAGCAGTGACGGGACAGGGAACACCGGGGAGCTGTTTTTT.

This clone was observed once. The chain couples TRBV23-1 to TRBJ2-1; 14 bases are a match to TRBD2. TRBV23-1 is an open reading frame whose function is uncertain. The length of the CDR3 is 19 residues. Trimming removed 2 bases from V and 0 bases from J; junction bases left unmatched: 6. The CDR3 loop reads CASSQGTSGGMSSYNEQFF. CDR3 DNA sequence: TGCGCCAGCAGTCAAGGGACTAGCGGGGGTATGAGCTCCTACAATGAGCAGTTCTTC.

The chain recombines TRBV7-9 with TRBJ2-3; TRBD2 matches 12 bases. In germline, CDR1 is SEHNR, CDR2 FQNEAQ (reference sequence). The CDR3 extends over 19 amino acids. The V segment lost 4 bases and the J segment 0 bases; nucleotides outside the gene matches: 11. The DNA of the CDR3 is TGTGCCAGCAGCTCATTACTAGCGGGGGGCGACCTAAGCACAGATACGCAGTATTTT. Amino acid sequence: CASSSLLAGGDLSTDTQYF. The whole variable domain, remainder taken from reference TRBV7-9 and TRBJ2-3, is DTGVSQNPRHKITKRGQNVTFRCDPISEHNRLYWYRQTLGQGPEFLTYFQNEAQLEKSRLLSDRFSAERPKGSFSTLEIQRTEQGDSAMYLCASSSLLAGGDLSTDTQYFGPGTRLTVL.

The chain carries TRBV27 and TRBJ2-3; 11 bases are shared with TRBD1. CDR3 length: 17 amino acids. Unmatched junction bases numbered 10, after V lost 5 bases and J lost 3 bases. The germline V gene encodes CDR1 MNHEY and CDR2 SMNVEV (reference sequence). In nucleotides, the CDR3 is TGTGCCAGCAGTACCAGGACAGGGGGCGACCTAACAGATACGCAGTATTTT. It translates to CASSTRTGGDLTDTQYF.

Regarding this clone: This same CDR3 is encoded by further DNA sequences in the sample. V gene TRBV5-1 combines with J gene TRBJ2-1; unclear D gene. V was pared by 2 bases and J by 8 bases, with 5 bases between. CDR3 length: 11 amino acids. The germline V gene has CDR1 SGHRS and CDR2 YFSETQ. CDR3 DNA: TGCGCCAGCAGCTTTGAGGATGAGCAGTTCTTC. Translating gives CASSFEDEQFF.

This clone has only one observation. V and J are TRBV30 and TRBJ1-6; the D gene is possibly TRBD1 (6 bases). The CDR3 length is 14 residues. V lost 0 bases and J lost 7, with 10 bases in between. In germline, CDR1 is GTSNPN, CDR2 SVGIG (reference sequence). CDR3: CAWSVQGSNSPLHF. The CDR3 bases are TGTGCCTGGAGTGTACAGGGTAGCAATTCACCCCTCCACTTT. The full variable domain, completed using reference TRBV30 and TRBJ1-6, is SQTIHQWPATLVQPVGSPLSLECTVEGTSNPNLYWYRQAAGRGLQLLFYSVGIGQISSEVPQNLSASRPQDRQFILSSKKLLLSDSGFYLCAWSVQGSNSPLHFGNGTRLTVT.

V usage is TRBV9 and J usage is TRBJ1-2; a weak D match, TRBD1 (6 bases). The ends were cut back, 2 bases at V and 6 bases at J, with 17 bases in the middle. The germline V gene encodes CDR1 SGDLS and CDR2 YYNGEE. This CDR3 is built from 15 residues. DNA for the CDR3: TGTGCCAGCAGCGTCGTACAGGGCAAGATGGATGGCTACACCTTC. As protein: CASSVVQGKMDGYTF.

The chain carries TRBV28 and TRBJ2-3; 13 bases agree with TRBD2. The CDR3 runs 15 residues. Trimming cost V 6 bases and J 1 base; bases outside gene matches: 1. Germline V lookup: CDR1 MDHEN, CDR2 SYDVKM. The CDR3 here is CASRTSGGRTDTQYF. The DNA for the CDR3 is TGTGCCAGCAGGACTAGCGGGGGGCGCACAGATACGCAGTATTTT. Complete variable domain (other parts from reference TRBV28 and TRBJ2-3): DVKVTQSSRYLVKRTGEKVFLECVQDMDHENMFWYRQDPGLGLRLIYFSYDVKMKEKGDIPEGYSVSREKKERFSLILESASTNQTSMYLCASRTSGGRTDTQYFGPGTRLTVL.

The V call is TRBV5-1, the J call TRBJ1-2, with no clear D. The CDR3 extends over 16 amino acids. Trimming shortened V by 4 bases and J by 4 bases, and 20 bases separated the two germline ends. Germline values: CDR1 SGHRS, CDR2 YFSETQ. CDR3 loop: CASSTTIPTASYGYTF. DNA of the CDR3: TGCGCCAGCAGCACCACAATCCCCACAGCCTCCTATGGCTACACCTTC.

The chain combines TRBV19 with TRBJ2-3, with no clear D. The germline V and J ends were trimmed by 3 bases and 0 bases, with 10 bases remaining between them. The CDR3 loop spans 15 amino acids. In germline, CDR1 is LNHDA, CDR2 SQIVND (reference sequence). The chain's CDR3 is CASSIKAESTDTQYF. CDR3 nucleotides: TGTGCCAGTAGTATCAAGGCGGAAAGCACAGATACGCAGTATTTT. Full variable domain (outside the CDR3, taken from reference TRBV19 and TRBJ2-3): DGGITQSPKYLFRKEGQNVTLSCEQNLNHDAMYWYRQDPGQGLRLIYYSQIVNDFQKGDIAEGYSVSREKKESFPLTVTSAQKNPTAFYLCASSIKAESTDTQYFGPGTRLTVL.

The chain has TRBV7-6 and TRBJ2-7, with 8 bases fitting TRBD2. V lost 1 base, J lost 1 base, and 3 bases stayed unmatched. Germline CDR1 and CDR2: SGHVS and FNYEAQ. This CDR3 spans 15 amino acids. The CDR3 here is CASSLVSGSSYEQYV. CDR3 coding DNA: TGTGCCAGCAGCTTAGTCAGCGGGAGTTCCTACGAGCAGTACGTC.

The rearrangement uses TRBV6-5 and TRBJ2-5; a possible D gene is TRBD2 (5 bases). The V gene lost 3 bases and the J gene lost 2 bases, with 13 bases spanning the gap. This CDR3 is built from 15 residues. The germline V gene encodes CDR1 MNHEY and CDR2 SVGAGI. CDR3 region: CASSYGRAEQETQYF. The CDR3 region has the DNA TGTGCCAGCAGTTATGGGCGGGCCGAGCAAGAGACCCAGTACTTC.

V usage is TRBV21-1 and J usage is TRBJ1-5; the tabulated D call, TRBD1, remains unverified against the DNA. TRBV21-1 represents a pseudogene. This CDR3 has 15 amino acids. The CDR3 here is CASSKWDRGPEPQHF. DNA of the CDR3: TGTGCCAGCAGCAAATGGGACAGGGGCCCGGAGCCCCAGCATTTT.

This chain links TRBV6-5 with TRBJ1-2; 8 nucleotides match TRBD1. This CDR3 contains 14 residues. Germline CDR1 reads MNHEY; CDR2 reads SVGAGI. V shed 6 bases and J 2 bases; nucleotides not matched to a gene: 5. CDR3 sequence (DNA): TGTGCCAGCAGCCCTGGACAGGGAAACTATGGCTACACCTTC. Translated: CASSPGQGNYGYTF.

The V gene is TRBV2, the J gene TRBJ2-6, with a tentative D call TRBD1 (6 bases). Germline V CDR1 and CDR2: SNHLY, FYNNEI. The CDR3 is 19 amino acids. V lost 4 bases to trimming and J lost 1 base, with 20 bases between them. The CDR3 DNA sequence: TGTGCCAGCAGTGTTTCCACCGGGACAACCCTATCTGGGGCCAACGTCCTGACTTTC. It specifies CASSVSTGTTLSGANVLTF.